This TCR beta chain was profiled in a study of cytomegalovirus exposure and HLA in healthy donors. Turning to the study itself: Of around 400 genotyped donors, roughly 81% grouped in the Caucasian-associated ancestry cluster.

CDR1 and CDR2 from the germline V gene are SEHNR and FQNEAQ (reference sequence). Trimming left V 5 bases short and J 4 bases short, with 14 bases between. The CDR3 loop spans 14 amino acids. Primers included in the PCR were 60 Vbeta and 13 Jbeta primers. Profiling relied on immunoSEQ multiplex PCR, and the TCRdb table lists in-frame clones only, not all of them. Among some 120,000 clones listed, about 70% were seen once. The clonotype originates from a man aged 25 to 40 in good health and CMV-seropositive. The sequenced sample consisted of PBMCs. The chain recombines TRBV7-9 with TRBJ1-1, with a possible D match to TRBD1 (5 bases). The DNA for the CDR3 is TGTGCCAGCAGCCACTCAGGGCAGCCCACTGAAGCTTTCTTT. Protein product: CASSHSGQPTEAFF.